The 10 T cell receptor beta chains below all came from one sample that was sequenced in a study of blood T cell repertoires in COVID-19. Repertoires were generated with immunoSEQ multiplex PCR, while TCRdb's copy carries only in-frame clones and drops some. The sample records 320,000 or so clones, 75% to 90% being singletons. The sample was PBMCs or T cells enriched from blood (not recorded which). The receptors stem from a man younger than 40 who had recovered from COVID-19.

The V and J genes are TRBV27 and TRBJ2-3, with 8 bases matching TRBD1. V was clipped by 5 bases and J by 4 bases; unmatched bases: 5. The germline CDR1 and CDR2 sequences are MNHEY and SMNVEV (reference sequence). CDR3 length equals 14 residues. CDR3 DNA: TGTGCCAGCAGTGACAGGGGAAAGGCAGATACGCAGTATTTT. Amino acids: CASSDRGKADTQYF.

The genes are TRBV12-1 and TRBJ2-1; the table's D call TRBD1 went unverified against the DNA. TRBV12-1 is an annotated pseudogene. This CDR3 has 18 residues. In nucleotides, the CDR3 is TGTGCCAGCAGCTTGGGGACCCGGGACAACCAGAGGGGCAATGAGCAGTTCTTC. This gives the protein CASSLGTRDNQRGNEQFF.

V and J are TRBV30 and TRBJ2-7; D ambiguous. Germline CDR1 and CDR2: GTSNPN and SVGIG (reference sequence). The germline V and J ends were trimmed by 0 bases and 7 bases, with 13 bases remaining between them. The length of the CDR3 is 13 residues. CDR3 bases: TGTGCCTGGAGTGTAATTCTCGCCGGGGAGCAGTACTTC. Protein product: CAWSVILAGEQYF. Full variable domain (missing parts from reference TRBV30 and TRBJ2-7): SQTIHQWPATLVQPVGSPLSLECTVEGTSNPNLYWYRQAAGRGLQLLFYSVGIGQISSEVPQNLSASRPQDRQFILSSKKLLLSDSGFYLCAWSVILAGEQYFGPGTRLTVT.

The chain carries TRBV11-2 and TRBJ2-7; a weak D match, TRBD1 (6 bases). Germline V gene sequence: CDR1 SGHAT, CDR2 FQNNGV. The CDR3 runs to 15 residues. V lost 1 base, J lost 3 bases, and 13 bases lay in between. The CDR3 sequence: CASSLGAGADYEQYF. In nucleotides, the CDR3 is TGTGCCAGCAGCTTAGGGGCAGGGGCGGACTACGAGCAGTACTTC.

This clone was found once. The rearrangement links TRBV30 to TRBJ1-4; 7 nucleotides line up with TRBD1. The J segment lost 15 bases and the V segment lost 1 base, leaving 17 bases of the junction unmatched. Germline V gene lookup returns CDR1 GTSNPN and CDR2 SVGIG (reference sequence). The CDR3 covers 15 residues. DNA of the CDR3: TGTGCCTGGAGTGGGGAAGGACAGGCGGGACCAGGGATGTTTTTT. Residues: CAWSGEGQAGPGMFF.

The V call is TRBV21-1, the J call TRBJ1-2; the table assigns TRBD1, which was not confirmed against the DNA. TRBV21-1 is a pseudogene segment. The CDR3 covers 17 residues. The CDR3: CASSKPTQTSYNYGYTF. CDR3 sequence (DNA): TGTGCCAGCAGCAAACCGACACAAACCTCATATAACTATGGCTACACCTTC.

In its sample, this clone was seen once. The rearrangement uses TRBV6-5 and TRBJ2-2, with D uncertain. Trimming cost V 6 bases and J 0 bases, with 8 bases left between them. Germline CDR1 reads MNHEY; CDR2 reads SVGAGI. CDR3 size: 14 residues. CDR3 nucleotides: TGTGCCAGCAGAACAGCTACGAACACCGGGGAGCTGTTTTTT. Translated, it gives CASRTATNTGELFF.

The chain links TRBV28 to TRBJ1-4; possibly TRBD1 for D (5 bases). The length of the CDR3 is 13 residues. CDR1 is MDHEN, CDR2 SYDVKM, per germline. V was cut by 7 bases and J by 7 bases, with 13 bases left in between. The CDR3 DNA sequence: TGTGCCAGCATGGCAGGGATGGTTGAAAAACTGTTTTTT. Its protein product is CASMAGMVEKLFF.

The rearrangement links TRBV11-3 to TRBJ1-1; D possibly corresponds to TRBD1 (5 bases). The V gene lost 8 bases and the J gene lost 3 bases, with 13 bases spanning the gap. Germline CDR1 is SGHNT and CDR2 is YENEEA. CDR3 length: 13 amino acids. Here the CDR3 reads CASGRETDTEAFF. The CDR3 coding sequence is TGTGCCAGCGGCAGAGAGACAGACACTGAAGCTTTCTTT.

This clone has more than one count but fewer than ten. The genes are TRBV4-1 and TRBJ2-1, with 11 bases aligning to TRBD2. CDR1 is MGHRA and CDR2 is YSYEKL in the germline V gene. The V segment lost 3 bases and the J segment 4 bases; nucleotides outside the gene matches: 5. The length of the CDR3 is 16 residues. The CDR3: CASSQALAGGYNEQFF. DNA for the CDR3: TGCGCCAGCAGCCAGGCCCTAGCGGGGGGATACAATGAGCAGTTCTTC.